The clone carrying this TCR beta chain was seen many times. What it binds is unknown. Naive CD8 T cells, phenotype CD8+CD4-CCR7+CD45RA+, were sorted. TCRdb re-analysed the PCR reads in MiXCR, keeping a single row per CDR3 protein. The profile shows 600,000 to 650,000 distinct CDR3 sequences, around 20% of them singletons. The sample belongs to a study of molecular identifiers for immune sequencing clone quantification. Study-wide context: Replicate RNA from roughly 20,000 or 100,000 naive CD8 T cells formed five aliquots; four were sequenced.

Findings and limits, study-wide: Underestimation of highly expanded clone sizes could arise where identical TCR molecules share a barcode. Spiked Jurkat TCR RNA equivalent to one cell reportedly surfaced among under 1.1 million naive cells.

Germline-derived CDR1 and CDR2 are SGHVS and FNYEAQ. The CDR3 contains 14 residues. After removal of 4 bases from V and 3 bases from J, the junction contained 1 base not matched to a gene. The source is a human donor in good health. Some libraries in this study had Jurkat cell RNA spiked in. The rearrangement uses TRBV7-6 and TRBJ2-2; 8 positions agree with TRBD1. The sequenced sample was naive CD8+ T cells from blood, with Jurkat cell RNA spiked in. Subset described: FACS-sorted CD8+CD4-CCR7+CD45RA+ naive T cells. DNA for the CDR3: TGTGCCAGCAGCTGGGGACAGGACACCGGGGAGCTGTTTTTT. It specifies CASSWGQDTGELFF.